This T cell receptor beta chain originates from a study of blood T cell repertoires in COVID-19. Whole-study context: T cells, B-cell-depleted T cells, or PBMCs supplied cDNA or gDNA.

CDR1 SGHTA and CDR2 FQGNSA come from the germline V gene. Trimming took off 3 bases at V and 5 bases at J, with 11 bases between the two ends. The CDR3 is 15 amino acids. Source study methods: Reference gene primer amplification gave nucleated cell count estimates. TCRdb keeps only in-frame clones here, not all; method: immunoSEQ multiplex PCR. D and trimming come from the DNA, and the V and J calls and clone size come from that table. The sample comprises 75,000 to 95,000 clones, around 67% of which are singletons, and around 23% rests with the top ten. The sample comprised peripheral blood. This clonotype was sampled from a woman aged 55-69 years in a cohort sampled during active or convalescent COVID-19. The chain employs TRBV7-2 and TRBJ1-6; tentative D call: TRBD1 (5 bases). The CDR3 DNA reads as TGTGCCAGCAGCTTGGTCAAGGGGCATAATTCACCCCTCCACTTT. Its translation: CASSLVKGHNSPLHF.